The rows below give T cell receptor beta chains drawn from one sample of a study of shared clonotypes between healthy human individuals. Assay used: immunoSEQ multiplex PCR; TCRdb lists only in-frame clones, some missing. The table lists about 700,000 clones, 90% to 95% of them singletons. The sequenced sample consisted of naive CD8+ T cells sorted from blood. These receptor sequences come from a man under 40 in good health. CDR3s include the opening cysteine and the closing phenylalanine or tryptophan. A D gene is named only where the DNA matches it firmly. Only part of the rows carry a size: once, few, many, or a class if the clone is expanded.

abundance	v_gene	d_gene	j_gene	CDR3aa	CDR3nt
once	TRBV29-1	NA	TRBJ2-3	CSVYNSEDTQYF	TGCAGCGTTTACAATAGTGAGGATACGCAGTATTTT
NA	TRBV7-9	NA	TRBJ2-1	CASSLAVATYNEQFF	TGTGCCAGCAGCTTAGCCGTAGCGACGTACAATGAGCAGTTCTTC
NA	TRBV27	TRBD2	TRBJ2-1	CASALRGTTGLVIQFF	TGTGCCAGCGCTCTAAGAGGAACGACGGGACTAGTGATACAGTTCTTC
NA	TRBV11-2	NA	TRBJ2-1	CATSSSSDYNEQFF	TGTGCCACCTCGTCTTCTAGCGATTACAATGAGCAGTTCTTC
NA	TRBV7-8	TRBD2	TRBJ2-7	CASSPPTAGLYEQYF	TGTGCCAGCAGCCCGCCAACAGCGGGACTCTACGAGCAGTACTTC
few	TRBV14	TRBD1	TRBJ1-2	CASSQRTGTGNGYTF	TGTGCCAGCAGCCAGAGGACCGGGACAGGGAATGGCTACACCTTC
NA	TRBV11-3	TRBD2	TRBJ2-1	CASSEGSGTNEQFF	TGTGCCAGCAGCGAGGGTAGCGGGACAAATGAGCAGTTCTTC
NA	TRBV19	NA	TRBJ1-1	CASRRQGGGNTEAFF	TGTGCCAGTCGACGGCAGGGCGGGGGGAACACTGAAGCTTTCTTT
NA	TRBV13	TRBD1	TRBJ2-2	CASRLQGVGELFF	TGTGCCAGCAGGTTACAGGGGGTCGGGGAGCTGTTTTTT
few	TRBV5-1	NA	TRBJ1-2	CASSLISGSSGYTF	TGCGCCAGCAGCTTGATCTCGGGGTCATCTGGCTACACCTTC
NA	TRBV28	NA	TRBJ1-1	CASSSPTRYYTEAFF	TGTGCCAGCAGTTCCCCTACCCGCTACTACACTGAAGCTTTCTTT
NA	TRBV4-3	NA	TRBJ2-5	CASSRGRGIQETQYF	TGCGCCAGCAGCCGAGGGAGAGGGATCCAAGAGACCCAGTACTTC
once	TRBV10-2	NA	TRBJ2-7	CASSQGYEQYF	TGCGCCAGCAGTCAGGGGTACGAGCAGTACTTC
NA	TRBV9	NA	TRBJ2-7	CASSYSGSYEQYF	TGTGCCAGCAGCTATTCAGGATCCTACGAGCAGTACTTC
once	TRBV9	NA	TRBJ2-2	CASSVGGGAGELFF	TGTGCCAGCAGCGTAGGCGGAGGGGCCGGGGAGCTGTTTTTT
NA	TRBV19	NA	TRBJ2-1	CASSSTSYNEQFF	TGTGCCAGTAGTTCCACCTCCTACAATGAGCAGTTCTTC
NA	TRBV5-8	NA	TRBJ2-2	CASSLEPRLTGELFF	TGTGCCAGCAGCTTGGAGCCCCGGCTTACCGGGGAGCTGTTTTTT
NA	TRBV13	TRBD2	TRBJ2-1	CASSFGLAGTFF	TGTGCCAGCAGCTTTGGACTAGCGGGAACTTTCTTC
NA	TRBV28	TRBD1	TRBJ2-1	CASSFRALGTGGDEQFF	TGTGCCAGCAGTTTTCGGGCCCTAGGGACAGGGGGCGATGAGCAGTTCTTC
NA	TRBV28	NA	TRBJ2-7	CASSPRTPLGPYEQYF	TGTGCCAGCAGTCCCCGGACCCCCTTGGGCCCCTACGAGCAGTACTTC
NA	TRBV7-9	NA	TRBJ1-1	CASSPIGETEAFF	TGTGCCAGCAGCCCGATCGGGGAGACTGAAGCTTTCTTT
NA	TRBV21-1	NA	TRBJ2-1	CASSNASGIVPNEQFF	TGTGCCAGCAGCAACGCTAGCGGGATTGTCCCCAATGAGCAGTTCTTC
NA	TRBV7-9	TRBD2	TRBJ2-7	CASQPGAGEHEQYF	TGTGCCAGCCAACCCGGGGCGGGAGAACACGAGCAGTACTTC
NA	TRBV5-4	NA	TRBJ1-3	CASSLSRGNTIYF	TGTGCCAGCAGCTTGTCCAGAGGAAACACCATATATTTT
NA	TRBV5-5	NA	TRBJ2-1	CASSLVDGGRLENEQFF	TGTGCCAGCAGCTTGGTGGACGGCGGCCGATTAGAGAATGAGCAGTTCTTC
once	TRBV11-2	NA	TRBJ2-1	CASSLITSGQFF	TGTGCCAGCAGCCTTATTACCTCGGGGCAGTTCTTC
NA	TRBV6-5	TRBD2	TRBJ2-1	CASTRTSGIGNEQFF	TGTGCCAGCACTAGGACTAGCGGGATTGGGAATGAGCAGTTCTTC
NA	TRBV27	NA	TRBJ2-1	CASSLGYYNEQFF	TGTGCCAGCAGTTTAGGGTACTACAATGAGCAGTTCTTC
NA	TRBV28	NA	TRBJ2-1	CASRTPMRVSYNEQFF	TGTGCCAGTAGAACCCCTATGAGGGTGTCCTACAATGAGCAGTTCTTC
NA	TRBV27	NA	TRBJ2-7	CASSYPGFNEQYF	TGTGCCAGCAGTTATCCAGGGTTCAACGAGCAGTACTTC
NA	TRBV6-1	NA	TRBJ2-2	CASSRPASNTGELFF	TGTGCCAGCAGCCGCCCAGCATCGAACACCGGGGAGCTGTTTTTT
NA	TRBV5-1	NA	TRBJ1-2	CASSLEVGIAAGNYGYTF	TGCGCCAGCAGCTTGGAAGTCGGAATCGCAGCCGGGAACTATGGCTACACCTTC
NA	TRBV28	NA	TRBJ2-7	CASTEGEDEQYF	TGTGCCAGCACGGAGGGGGAAGACGAGCAGTACTTC
NA	TRBV7-2	NA	TRBJ2-5	CASSLPGEETQYF	TGTGCCAGCAGCTTACCGGGGGAAGAGACCCAGTACTTC
NA	TRBV9	NA	TRBJ2-3	CASSLGSTDTQYF	TGTGCCAGCAGCCTAGGAAGCACAGATACGCAGTATTTT
NA	TRBV28	TRBD2	TRBJ2-7	CASSPILAGGPGQQYF	TGTGCCAGCAGCCCGATTTTGGCGGGAGGCCCGGGGCAGCAGTACTTC
NA	TRBV28	TRBD2	TRBJ2-2	CASTSDYLSGRSTGELFF	TGTGCCAGCACTTCCGATTACTTGAGCGGGAGGTCCACCGGGGAGCTGTTTTTT
NA	TRBV25-1	TRBD2	TRBJ2-1	CASSEWVAGPYNEQFF	TGTGCCAGCAGTGAATGGGTAGCGGGTCCCTACAATGAGCAGTTCTTC
NA	TRBV27	TRBD1	TRBJ1-1	CATRGQAREAFF	TGTGCCACCAGGGGGCAGGCTCGTGAAGCTTTCTTT
once	TRBV5-5	TRBD2	TRBJ2-7	CASSTLAGDNHEQYF	TGTGCCAGCAGCACCCTAGCGGGAGATAACCACGAGCAGTACTTC
NA	TRBV15	TRBD1	TRBJ1-2	CATSRDRFYYGYTF	TGTGCCACCAGCAGGGACAGGTTTTACTATGGCTACACCTTC
NA	TRBV7-9	NA	TRBJ2-3	CASSVATDTQYF	TGTGCCAGCAGTGTAGCAACAGATACGCAGTATTTT